This T cell receptor (beta chain) came from a study of shared clonotypes between healthy human individuals. General study results and limits: Researchers found naive subsets generally carried larger estimated richness than memory subsets.

CDR1 is SGHNT and CDR2 is YYREEE in the germline V gene (reference sequence). Deletions cut 3 bases from V and 8 bases from J, with 14 bases between. The CDR3 is made up of 14 amino acids. Concerning this clone: Its target is unknown.

The authors split each subset's genomic DNA evenly across several immunoSEQ plates. TCRdb keeps only in-frame clones here, not all; method: immunoSEQ multiplex PCR. The table lists some 2,400,000 clones, 90% to 96% of them singletons. Nashville, Tennessee was home to all donors, who were Caucasian adults. J is TRBJ2-2 and V is TRBV5-4; D possibly uses TRBD1 or TRBD2 (5 bases each). Sequencing was performed on naive CD4+ T cells sorted from blood. Sample subset: CD45RA+ positively selected. The TCR was taken from a man between 18 and 35 years old in good health. The CDR3 nucleotides are TGTGCCAGCAGCTCGGGACGCCCTGAGGGGGAGCTGTTTTTT. Translated, it gives CASSSGRPEGELFF.